The present T cell receptor beta chain was sequenced within a study of CD8 T cells in Susac syndrome (dated by TCRdb to between 2018 and 2020). With respect to the entire study: Of the Susac syndrome patients who were sequenced, fewer than ten were in clinical remission while more than five had clinically active disease. At blood withdrawal, Susac syndrome patients were therapy-naive, treated with corticosteroids (with IVIg additionally given to some), or treated with IVIg alone. Repertoire sequencing was used to test whether CD8+ T cell activation and differentiation in Susac syndrome was antigen driven.

RNA was extracted using the RNeasy kit, and roughly 0.5 to 1 ug of the RNA was reverse transcribed with random hexamers. The immunoSEQ multiplex PCR assay, which covers 54 Vbeta and 13 Jbeta segments, was used to amplify TCR beta CDR3 regions. PCR amplification bias was corrected using a synthetic template baseline for primer optimization and computational correction. In the authors' own workflow: Reads were annotated to V, D and J genes per IMGT and analyzed with immunoSEQ Analyzer, keeping only productive sequences. Clonality was computed as one minus Shannon entropy normalized by log2 of the number of productive unique sequences. For each patient and control, public and private clones were evaluated among the 100 most prevalent clones. Clones were defined as Susac-specific if absent from the healthy and MS cohorts, from under 1,200 published viral clones and from other ImmuneACCESS disease sequences. Using fastp at Q25 and MiXCR, TCRdb reprocessed the public reads and kept productive beta chains. For every CDR3 protein sequence, its rows merge into one entry that carries the most common genes and DNA. None of the V and J calls come from the authors' own analysis; TCRdb made them. Present in this sample are 180,000 or so distinct CDR3 sequences, over 90% of which were seen just once. The ten largest clones capture more than 0.08% of the sample.

High-throughput TCR beta sequencing profiled peripheral blood CD8+ and CD4+ T cells from healthy donors, Susac syndrome patients and multiple sclerosis patients. The Susac syndrome patients fulfilled recently defined diagnostic criteria for definite or probable disease. CD8+ TEMRA cells were enriched by FACS, while bulk CD8+ and CD4+ T cells were purified by magnetic negative isolation. Blood was drawn into EDTA tubes, processed within 24 hours, and PBMCs were isolated by density gradient centrifugation. PBMCs destined for TCR sequencing were cryopreserved in liquid nitrogen and later thawed in a 37 °C water bath. The sorted or isolated CD4+, CD8+ and CD8+ TEMRA cells reached a purity of at least 90%. The full study reports these points: No clonal expansion was detected in the CD4+ T cell repertoire of Susac syndrome patients. The number of individuals in the TCR sequencing and HLA analysis was acknowledged as relatively small.

As to this clonotype: The clone's antigen remains unknown. Qualities for individual bases were not recorded, and no much larger clone is one base off.

What was sequenced was CD4+ T cells from PBMCs. The sequence came from a human donor with Susac syndrome.

The base sequence is TGTGCCAGCTCACCACCCCCGGACAACTATGGCTACACCTTC. It specifies CASSPPPDNYGYTF. The chain links TRBV18 with TRBJ1-2; confidence is insufficient to name the D gene. Counted from cysteine to phenylalanine, this CDR3 has 14 amino acids. Only the CDR3 DNA is retained, 42 bases long and in frame from the first base. Per the germline V gene, KGHSH is the CDR1 and LQKENI is the CDR2. The germline ends are 7 bases apart after V is trimmed by 0 bases and J by 2 bases. When the CDR3 is completed using the reference TRBV18 and TRBJ1-2 genes on either side, the full variable domain is NAGVMQNPRHLVRRRGQEARLRCSPMKGHSHVYWYRQLPEEGLKFMVYLQKENIIDESGMPKERFSAEFPKEGPSILRIQQVVRGDSAAYFCASSPPPDNYGYTFGSGTRLTVV.